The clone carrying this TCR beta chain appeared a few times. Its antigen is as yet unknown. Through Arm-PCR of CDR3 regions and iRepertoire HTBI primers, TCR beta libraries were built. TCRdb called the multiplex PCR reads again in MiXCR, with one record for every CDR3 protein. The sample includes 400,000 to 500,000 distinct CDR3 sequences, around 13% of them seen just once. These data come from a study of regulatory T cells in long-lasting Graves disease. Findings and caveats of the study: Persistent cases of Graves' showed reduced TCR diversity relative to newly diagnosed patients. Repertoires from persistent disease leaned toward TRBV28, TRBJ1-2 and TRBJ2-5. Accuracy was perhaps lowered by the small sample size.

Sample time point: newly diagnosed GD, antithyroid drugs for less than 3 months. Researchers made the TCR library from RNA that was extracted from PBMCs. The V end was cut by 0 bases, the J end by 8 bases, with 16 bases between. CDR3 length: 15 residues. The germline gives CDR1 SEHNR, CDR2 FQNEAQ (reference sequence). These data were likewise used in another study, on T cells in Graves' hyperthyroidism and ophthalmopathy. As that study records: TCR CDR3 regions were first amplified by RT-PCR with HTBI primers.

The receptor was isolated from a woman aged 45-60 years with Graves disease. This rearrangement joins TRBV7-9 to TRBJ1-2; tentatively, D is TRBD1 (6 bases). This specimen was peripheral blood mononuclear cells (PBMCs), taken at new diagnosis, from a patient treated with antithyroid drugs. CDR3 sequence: CASSLATSTGYGYTF. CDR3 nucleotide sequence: TGTGCCAGCAGCTTAGCGACTAGTACAGGGTACGGCTACACCTTC.